A single sample gave rise to the 5 T cell receptor beta chains below, sequenced in a study of blood T cell repertoires in COVID-19. TCRdb's table, derived via immunoSEQ multiplex PCR, lists solely in-frame clones and lacks some. The data hold some 89,000 clones, with roughly nine tenths observed a single time. The sample was peripheral blood. The receptors shown here come from a man aged 50-59 years with acute or convalescent COVID-19.

This chain joins TRBV10-1 and TRBJ2-1; no firm D call. Between the trimmed V and J ends, which lost 0 bases and 3 bases, there was a span of 6 bases. Germline assignment: CDR1 WNHNN and CDR2 SYGVQD (reference sequence). The CDR3 loop spans 14 amino acids. The CDR3 DNA follows: TGCGCCAGCAGTGAGTCTGGAGACTACAATGAGCAGTTCTTC. As protein: CASSESGDYNEQFF.

V gene TRBV6-2 or TRBV6-3 combines with J gene TRBJ2-2; D gene ambiguous. The CDR3 consists of 12 residues. V lost 6 bases and J lost 3, with 5 bases in between. The germline V gene encodes CDR1 MNHEY and CDR2 SVGEGT. The CDR3 bases are TGTGCCAGCAGCCTATACACCGGGGAGCTGTTTTTT. Its translation: CASSLYTGELFF.

The chain employs TRBV29-1 and TRBJ2-3; 12 bases are shared with TRBD2. Germline V gene sequence: CDR1 SQVTM, CDR2 ANQGSEA. The V gene end was trimmed by 5 bases and the J gene end by 6 bases; junction bases not matched to a gene: 6. The CDR3 sequence is 14 residues long. CDR3 loop: CSVTSGRIEDTQYF. The CDR3 DNA reads TGCAGCGTTACTAGCGGGAGGATTGAGGATACGCAGTATTTT.

This clone was found a few times. The rearrangement links TRBV19 to TRBJ1-5; 7 bases map to TRBD1. V was clipped by 1 base and J by 0 bases; unmatched bases: 12. The length of the CDR3 is 19 residues. The V gene's germline CDR1 is LNHDA and CDR2 SQIVND (reference sequence). CDR3 in amino acids: CASSIGERQGIYSNQPQHF. The CDR3 DNA follows: TGTGCCAGTAGTATAGGGGAGCGACAGGGAATCTATAGCAATCAGCCCCAGCATTTT. Using reference TRBV19 and TRBJ1-5 for the parts outside the CDR3, the full variable domain is DGGITQSPKYLFRKEGQNVTLSCEQNLNHDAMYWYRQDPGQGLRLIYYSQIVNDFQKGDIAEGYSVSREKKESFPLTVTSAQKNPTAFYLCASSIGERQGIYSNQPQHFGDGTRLSIL.

CDR3 in DNA: TGTGCCAGTAGTATACGCGGGGTTAAGAAGGAGCAGTTCTTC. It specifies CASSIRGVKKEQFF. The chain combines TRBV19 with TRBJ2-1, with D maybe TRBD2 (6 bases). This CDR3 contains 14 residues. CDR1 and CDR2 (germline): LNHDA, SQIVND (reference sequence). V was cut by 2 bases and J by 10 bases, with 15 bases left in between. Supplemented by reference TRBV19 and TRBJ2-1, the full variable domain reads DGGITQSPKYLFRKEGQNVTLSCEQNLNHDAMYWYRQDPGQGLRLIYYSQIVNDFQKGDIAEGYSVSREKKESFPLTVTSAQKNPTAFYLCASSIRGVKKEQFFGPGTRLTVL.